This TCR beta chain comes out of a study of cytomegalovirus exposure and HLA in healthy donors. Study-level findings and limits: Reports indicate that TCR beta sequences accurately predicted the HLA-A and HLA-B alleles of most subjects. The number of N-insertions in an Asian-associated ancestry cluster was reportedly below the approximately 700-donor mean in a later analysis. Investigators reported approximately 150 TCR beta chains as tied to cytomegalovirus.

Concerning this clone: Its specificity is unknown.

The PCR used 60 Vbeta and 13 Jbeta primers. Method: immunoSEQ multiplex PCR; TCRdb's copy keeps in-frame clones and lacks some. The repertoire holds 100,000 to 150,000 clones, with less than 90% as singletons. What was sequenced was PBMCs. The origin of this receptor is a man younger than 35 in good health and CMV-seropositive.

The CDR3 DNA is TGTGCCAGCAGAGAATGGGCTGGTGAAGCTTTCTTT. It is translated as CASREWAGEAFF. The chain employs TRBV6-1 and TRBJ1-1, with D unclear. Germline loops: CDR1 MNHNS, CDR2 SASEGT. Trimming stripped 6 bases from V and 7 bases from J, with 12 bases between. There are 12 residues in the CDR3.